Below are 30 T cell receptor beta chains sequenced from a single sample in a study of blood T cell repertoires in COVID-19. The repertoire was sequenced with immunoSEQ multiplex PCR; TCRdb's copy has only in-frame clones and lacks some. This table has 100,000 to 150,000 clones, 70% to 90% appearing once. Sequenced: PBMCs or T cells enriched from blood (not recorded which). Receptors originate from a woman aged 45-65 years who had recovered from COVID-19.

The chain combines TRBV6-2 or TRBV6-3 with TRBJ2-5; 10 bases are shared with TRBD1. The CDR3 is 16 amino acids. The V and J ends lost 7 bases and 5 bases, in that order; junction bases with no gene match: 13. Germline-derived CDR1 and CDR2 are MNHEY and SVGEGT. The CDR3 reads CASTPVLGQGGETQYF. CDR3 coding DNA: TGTGCCAGCACCCCGGTCCTAGGACAGGGGGGGGAGACCCAGTACTTC.

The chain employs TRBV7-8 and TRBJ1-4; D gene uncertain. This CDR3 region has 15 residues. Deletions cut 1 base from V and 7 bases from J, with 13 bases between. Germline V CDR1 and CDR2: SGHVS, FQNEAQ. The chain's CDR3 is CASSLVSGSGEKLFF. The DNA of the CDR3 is TGTGCCAGCAGCTTAGTGTCGGGGTCCGGTGAAAAACTGTTTTTT.

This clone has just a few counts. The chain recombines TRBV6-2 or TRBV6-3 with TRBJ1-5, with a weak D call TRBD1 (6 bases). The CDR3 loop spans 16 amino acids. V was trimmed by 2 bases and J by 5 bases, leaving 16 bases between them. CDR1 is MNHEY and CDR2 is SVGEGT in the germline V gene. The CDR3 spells CASSYLRGGGDQPQHF. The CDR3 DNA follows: TGTGCCAGCAGTTACCTCCGGGGGGGCGGCGATCAGCCCCAGCATTTT.

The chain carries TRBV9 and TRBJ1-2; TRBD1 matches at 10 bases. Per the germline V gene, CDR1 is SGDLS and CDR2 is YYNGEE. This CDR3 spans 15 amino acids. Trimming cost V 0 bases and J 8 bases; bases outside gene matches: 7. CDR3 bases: TGTGCCAGCAGCGTAGGGGACAGGGGTTTATTCGGCTACACCTTC. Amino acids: CASSVGDRGLFGYTF.

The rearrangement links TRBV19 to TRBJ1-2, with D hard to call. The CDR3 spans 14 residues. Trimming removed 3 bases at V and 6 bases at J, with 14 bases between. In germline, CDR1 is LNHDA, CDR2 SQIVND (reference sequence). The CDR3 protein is CASSIWAAKDGYTF. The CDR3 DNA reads TGTGCCAGTAGTATTTGGGCCGCGAAAGATGGCTACACCTTC.

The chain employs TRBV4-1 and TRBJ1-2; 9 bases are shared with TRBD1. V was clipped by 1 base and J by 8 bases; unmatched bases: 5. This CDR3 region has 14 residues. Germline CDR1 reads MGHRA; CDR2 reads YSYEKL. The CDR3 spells CASSQGDRVYGYTF. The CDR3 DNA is TGCGCCAGCAGCCAAGGGGACAGGGTGTACGGCTACACCTTC.

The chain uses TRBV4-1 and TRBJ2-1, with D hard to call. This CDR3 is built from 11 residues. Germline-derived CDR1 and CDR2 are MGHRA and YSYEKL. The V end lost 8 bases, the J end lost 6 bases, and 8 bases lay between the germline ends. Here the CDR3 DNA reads TGCGCCAGCCTGAGCGTCAATGAGCAGTTCTTC. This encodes CASLSVNEQFF.

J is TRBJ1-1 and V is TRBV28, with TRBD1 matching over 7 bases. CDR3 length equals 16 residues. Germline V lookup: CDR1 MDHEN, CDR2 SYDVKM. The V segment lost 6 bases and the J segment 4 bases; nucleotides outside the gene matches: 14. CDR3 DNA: TGTGCCAGCAGCGAAGGGACAGACGTTATGAGCACTGAAGCTTTCTTT. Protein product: CASSEGTDVMSTEAFF.

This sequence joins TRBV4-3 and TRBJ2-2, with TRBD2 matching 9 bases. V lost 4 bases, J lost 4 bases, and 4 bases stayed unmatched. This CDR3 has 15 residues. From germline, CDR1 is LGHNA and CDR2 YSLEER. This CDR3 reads CASSLGLAVTGELFF. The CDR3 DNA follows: TGCGCCAGCAGCCTGGGACTAGCAGTCACCGGGGAGCTGTTTTTT.

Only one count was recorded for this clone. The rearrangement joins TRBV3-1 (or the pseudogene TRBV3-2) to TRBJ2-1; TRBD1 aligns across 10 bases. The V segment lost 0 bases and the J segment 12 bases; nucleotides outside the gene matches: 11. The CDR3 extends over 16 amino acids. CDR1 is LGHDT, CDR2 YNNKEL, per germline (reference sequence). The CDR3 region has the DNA TGTGCCAGCAGCCAAGATCGGGACAGGGGTTCCAAGAGGCAGTTCTTC. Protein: CASSQDRDRGSKRQFF.

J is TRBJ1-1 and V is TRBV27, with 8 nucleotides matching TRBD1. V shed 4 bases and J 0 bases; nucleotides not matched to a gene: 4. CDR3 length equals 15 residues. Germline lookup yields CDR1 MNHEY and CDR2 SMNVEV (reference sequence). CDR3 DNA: TGTGCCAGCAGTTCAGGACAGGGTTTGAACACTGAAGCTTTCTTT. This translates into CASSSGQGLNTEAFF.

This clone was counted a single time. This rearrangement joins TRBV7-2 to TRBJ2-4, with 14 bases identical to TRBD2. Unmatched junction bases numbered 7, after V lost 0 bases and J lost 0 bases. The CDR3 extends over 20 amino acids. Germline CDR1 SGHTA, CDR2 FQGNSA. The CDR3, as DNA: TGTGCCAGCAGCTTAGCGTTAGGGACTAGCGGGGGACTAGCCAAAAACATTCAGTACTTC. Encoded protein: CASSLALGTSGGLAKNIQYF.

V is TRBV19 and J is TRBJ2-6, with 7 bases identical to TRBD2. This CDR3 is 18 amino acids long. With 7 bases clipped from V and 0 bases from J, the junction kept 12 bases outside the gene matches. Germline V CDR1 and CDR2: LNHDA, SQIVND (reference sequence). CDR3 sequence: CASTLRGGRGSGANVLTF. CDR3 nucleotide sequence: TGTGCCAGTACCCTTAGGGGAGGGAGGGGCTCTGGGGCCAACGTCCTGACTTTC.

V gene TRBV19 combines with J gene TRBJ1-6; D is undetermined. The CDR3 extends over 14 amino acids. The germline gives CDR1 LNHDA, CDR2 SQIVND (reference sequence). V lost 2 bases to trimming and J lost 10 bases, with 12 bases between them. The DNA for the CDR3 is TGTGCCAGTAGTATAAGTGAGGGAAACTCACCCCTCCACTTT. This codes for CASSISEGNSPLHF. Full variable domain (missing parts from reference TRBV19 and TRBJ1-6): DGGITQSPKYLFRKEGQNVTLSCEQNLNHDAMYWYRQDPGQGLRLIYYSQIVNDFQKGDIAEGYSVSREKKESFPLTVTSAQKNPTAFYLCASSISEGNSPLHFGNGTRLTVT.

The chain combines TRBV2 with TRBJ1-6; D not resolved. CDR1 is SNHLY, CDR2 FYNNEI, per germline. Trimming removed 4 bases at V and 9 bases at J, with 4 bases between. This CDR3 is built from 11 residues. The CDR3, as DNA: TGTGCCAGCAGTGGAGGTTCACCCCTCCACTTT. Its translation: CASSGGSPLHF.

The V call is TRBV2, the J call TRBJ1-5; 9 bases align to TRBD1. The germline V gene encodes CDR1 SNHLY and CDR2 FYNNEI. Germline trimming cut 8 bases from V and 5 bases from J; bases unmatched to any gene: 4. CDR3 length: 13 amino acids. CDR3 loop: CASGGQGYQPQHF. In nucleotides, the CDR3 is TGTGCCAGCGGGGGACAGGGATATCAGCCCCAGCATTTT.

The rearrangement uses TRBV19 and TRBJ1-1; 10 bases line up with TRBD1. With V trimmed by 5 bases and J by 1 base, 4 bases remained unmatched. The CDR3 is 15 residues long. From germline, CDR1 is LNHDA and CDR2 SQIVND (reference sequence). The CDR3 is CASSFGTGENTEAFF. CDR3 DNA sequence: TGTGCCAGTAGTTTCGGGACAGGGGAGAACACTGAAGCTTTCTTT.

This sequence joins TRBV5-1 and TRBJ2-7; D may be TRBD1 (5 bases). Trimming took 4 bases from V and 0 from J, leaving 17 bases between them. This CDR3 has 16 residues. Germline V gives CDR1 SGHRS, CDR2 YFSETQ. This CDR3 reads CASSALGESASYEQYF. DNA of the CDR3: TGCGCCAGCAGCGCGCTAGGGGAATCGGCCTCCTACGAGCAGTACTTC.

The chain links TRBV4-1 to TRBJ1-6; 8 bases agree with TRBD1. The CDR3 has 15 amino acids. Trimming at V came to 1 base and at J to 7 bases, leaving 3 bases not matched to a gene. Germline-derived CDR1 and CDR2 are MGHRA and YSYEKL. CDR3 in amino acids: CASSQGQGRNSPLHF. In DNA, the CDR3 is TGCGCCAGCAGCCAAGGACAGGGGCGGAATTCACCCCTCCACTTT.

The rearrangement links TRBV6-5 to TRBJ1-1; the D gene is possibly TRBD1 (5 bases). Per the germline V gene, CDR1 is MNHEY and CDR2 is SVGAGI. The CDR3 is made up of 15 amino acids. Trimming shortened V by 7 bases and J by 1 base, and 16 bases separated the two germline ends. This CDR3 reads CASIPTIGANTEAFF. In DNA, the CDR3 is TGTGCCAGCATCCCAACGATTGGGGCGAACACTGAAGCTTTCTTT.

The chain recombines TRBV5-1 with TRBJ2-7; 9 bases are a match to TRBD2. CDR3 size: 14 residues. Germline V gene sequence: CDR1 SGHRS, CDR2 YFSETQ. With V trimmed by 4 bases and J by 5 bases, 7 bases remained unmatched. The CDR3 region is CASSAPSGVHEQYF. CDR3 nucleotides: TGCGCCAGCAGCGCTCCTAGCGGGGTCCACGAGCAGTACTTC.

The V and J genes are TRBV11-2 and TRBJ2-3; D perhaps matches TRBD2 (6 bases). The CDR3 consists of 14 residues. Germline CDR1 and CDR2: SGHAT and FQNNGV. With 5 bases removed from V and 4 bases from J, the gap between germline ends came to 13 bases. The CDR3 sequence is CASSLGGMADTQYF. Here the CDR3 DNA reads TGTGCCAGCAGCCTGGGCGGGATGGCAGATACGCAGTATTTT.

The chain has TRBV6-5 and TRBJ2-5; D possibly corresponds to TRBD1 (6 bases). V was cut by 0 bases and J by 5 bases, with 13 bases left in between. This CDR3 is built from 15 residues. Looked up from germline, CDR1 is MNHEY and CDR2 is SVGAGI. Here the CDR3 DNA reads TGTGCCAGCAGTTACTCGTCTGGCACAGGGGAGACCCAGTACTTC. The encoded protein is CASSYSSGTGETQYF.

DNA for the CDR3: TGTGCCAGTAGTATCAGGACAAGGGGCGAGCAGTACTTC. This encodes CASSIRTRGEQYF. The gene calls are TRBV19 and TRBJ2-7, with D perhaps matching TRBD1 (5 bases). Trimming removed 3 bases at V and 6 bases at J, with 12 bases between. The CDR3 extends over 13 amino acids. Germline CDR1 is LNHDA and CDR2 is SQIVND (reference sequence).

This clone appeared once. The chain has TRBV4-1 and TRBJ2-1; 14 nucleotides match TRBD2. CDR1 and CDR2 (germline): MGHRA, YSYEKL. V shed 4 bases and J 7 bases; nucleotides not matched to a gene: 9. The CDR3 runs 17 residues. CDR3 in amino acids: CASSPHRTSGGSNEQFF. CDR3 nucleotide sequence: TGCGCCAGCAGCCCCCACCGGACTAGCGGGGGGAGTAATGAGCAGTTCTTC.

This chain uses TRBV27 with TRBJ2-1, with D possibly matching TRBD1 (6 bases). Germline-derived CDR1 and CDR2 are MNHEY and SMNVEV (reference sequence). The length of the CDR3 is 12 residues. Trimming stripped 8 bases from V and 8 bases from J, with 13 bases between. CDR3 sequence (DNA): TGTGCCAGCGGGGGCTCCCCGGATGAGCAGTTCTTC. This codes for CASGGSPDEQFF.

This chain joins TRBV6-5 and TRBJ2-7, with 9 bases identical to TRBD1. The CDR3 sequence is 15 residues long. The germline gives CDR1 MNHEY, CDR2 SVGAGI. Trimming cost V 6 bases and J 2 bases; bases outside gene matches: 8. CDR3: CASRLPGQGTYEQYF. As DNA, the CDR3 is TGTGCCAGCAGACTACCGGGACAGGGAACCTACGAGCAGTACTTC.

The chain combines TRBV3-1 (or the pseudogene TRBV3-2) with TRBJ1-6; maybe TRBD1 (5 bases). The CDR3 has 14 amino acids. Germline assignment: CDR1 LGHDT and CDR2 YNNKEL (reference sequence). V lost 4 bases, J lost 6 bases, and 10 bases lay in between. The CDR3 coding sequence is TGTGCCAGCAGCCTCCAGGGAGGTAATTCACCCCTCCACTTT. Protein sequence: CASSLQGGNSPLHF.

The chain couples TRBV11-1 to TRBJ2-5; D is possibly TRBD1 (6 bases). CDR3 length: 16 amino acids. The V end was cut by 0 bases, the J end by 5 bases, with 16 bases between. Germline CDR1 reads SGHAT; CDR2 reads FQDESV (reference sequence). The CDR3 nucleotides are TGTGCCAGCAGCTTAGCGGCAGGGGATGGCCGGGAGACCCAGTACTTC. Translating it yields CASSLAAGDGRETQYF.

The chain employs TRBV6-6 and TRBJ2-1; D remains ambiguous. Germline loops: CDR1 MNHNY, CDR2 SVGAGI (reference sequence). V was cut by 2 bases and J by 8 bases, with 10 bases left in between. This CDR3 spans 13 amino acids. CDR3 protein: CASSYEESDEQFF. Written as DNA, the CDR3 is TGTGCCAGCAGTTACGAGGAATCCGATGAGCAGTTCTTC.